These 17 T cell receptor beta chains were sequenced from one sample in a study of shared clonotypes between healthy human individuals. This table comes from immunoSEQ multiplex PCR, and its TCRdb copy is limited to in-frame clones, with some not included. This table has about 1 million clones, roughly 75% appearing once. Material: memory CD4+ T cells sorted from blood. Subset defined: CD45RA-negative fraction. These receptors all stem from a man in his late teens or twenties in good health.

The CDR3 sequence is CASSRHLRQGISSPLHF. The CDR3 nucleotides read TGTGCCAGCAGCCGACACTTACGACAGGGAATTAGTTCACCCCTCCACTTT. The chain recombines TRBV7-6 with TRBJ1-6, with TRBD1 matching over 7 bases. V lost 5 bases to trimming and J lost 9 bases; unmatched junction nucleotides: 16. Germline V CDR1 and CDR2: SGHVS, FNYEAQ. CDR3 length equals 17 residues. Combining the CDR3 with reference TRBV7-6 and TRBJ1-6 gives the whole variable domain GAGVSQSPRYKVTKRGQDVALRCDPISGHVSLYWYRQALGQGPEFLTYFNYEAQQDKSGLPNDRFSAERPEGSISTLTIQRTEQRDSAMYRCASSRHLRQGISSPLHFGNGTRLTVT.

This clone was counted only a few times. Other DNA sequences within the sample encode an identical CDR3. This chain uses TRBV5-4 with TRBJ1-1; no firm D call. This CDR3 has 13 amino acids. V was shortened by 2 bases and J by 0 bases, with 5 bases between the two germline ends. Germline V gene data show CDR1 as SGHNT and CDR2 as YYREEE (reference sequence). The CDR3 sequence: CASSFLMNTEAFF. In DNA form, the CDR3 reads TGTGCCAGCAGCTTCCTCATGAACACTGAAGCTTTCTTT.

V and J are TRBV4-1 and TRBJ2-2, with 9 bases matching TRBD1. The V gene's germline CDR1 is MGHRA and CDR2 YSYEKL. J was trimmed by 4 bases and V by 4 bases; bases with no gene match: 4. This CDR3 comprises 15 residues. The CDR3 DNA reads TGCGCCAGCAGCCCCCGGGACAGGGTCACCGGGGAGCTGTTTTTT. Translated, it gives CASSPRDRVTGELFF.

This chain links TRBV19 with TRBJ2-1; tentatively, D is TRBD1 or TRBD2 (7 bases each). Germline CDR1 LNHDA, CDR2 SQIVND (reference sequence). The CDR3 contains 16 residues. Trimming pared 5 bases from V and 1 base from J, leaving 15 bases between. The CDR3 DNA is TGTGCCAGTAGTTTCAGGGGGGGACTGTCCTACAATGAGCAGTTCTTC. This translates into CASSFRGGLSYNEQFF. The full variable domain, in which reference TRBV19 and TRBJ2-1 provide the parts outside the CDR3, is DGGITQSPKYLFRKEGQNVTLSCEQNLNHDAMYWYRQDPGQGLRLIYYSQIVNDFQKGDIAEGYSVSREKKESFPLTVTSAQKNPTAFYLCASSFRGGLSYNEQFFGPGTRLTVL.

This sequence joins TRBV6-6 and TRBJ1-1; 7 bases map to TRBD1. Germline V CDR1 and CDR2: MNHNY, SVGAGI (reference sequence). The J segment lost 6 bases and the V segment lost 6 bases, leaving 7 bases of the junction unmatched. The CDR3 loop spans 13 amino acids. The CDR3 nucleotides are TGTGCCAGCAGGGGAACAGGGGTGTCTGAAGCTTTCTTT. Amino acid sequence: CASRGTGVSEAFF.

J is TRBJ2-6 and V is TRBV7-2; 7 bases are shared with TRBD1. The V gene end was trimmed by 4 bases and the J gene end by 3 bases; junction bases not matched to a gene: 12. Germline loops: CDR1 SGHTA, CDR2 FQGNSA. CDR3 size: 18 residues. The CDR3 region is CASSSKGQRLSGANVLTF. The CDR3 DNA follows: TGTGCCAGCAGCTCGAAGGGACAGAGACTAAGTGGGGCCAACGTCCTGACTTTC.

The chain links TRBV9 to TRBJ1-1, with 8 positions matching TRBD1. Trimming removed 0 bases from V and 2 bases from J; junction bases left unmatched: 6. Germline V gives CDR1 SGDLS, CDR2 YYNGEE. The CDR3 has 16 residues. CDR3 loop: CASSVGQGIDNTEAFF. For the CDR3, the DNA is TGTGCCAGCAGCGTAGGACAGGGGATAGATAACACTGAAGCTTTCTTT.

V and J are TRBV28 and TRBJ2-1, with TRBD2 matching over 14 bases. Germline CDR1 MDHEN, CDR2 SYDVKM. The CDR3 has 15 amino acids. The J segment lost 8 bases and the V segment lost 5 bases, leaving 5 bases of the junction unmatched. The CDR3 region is CASSTGTSGGYEQFF. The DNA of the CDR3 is TGTGCCAGCAGTACGGGGACTAGCGGGGGCTATGAGCAGTTCTTC. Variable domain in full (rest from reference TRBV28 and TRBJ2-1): DVKVTQSSRYLVKRTGEKVFLECVQDMDHENMFWYRQDPGLGLRLIYFSYDVKMKEKGDIPEGYSVSREKKERFSLILESASTNQTSMYLCASSTGTSGGYEQFFGPGTRLTVL.

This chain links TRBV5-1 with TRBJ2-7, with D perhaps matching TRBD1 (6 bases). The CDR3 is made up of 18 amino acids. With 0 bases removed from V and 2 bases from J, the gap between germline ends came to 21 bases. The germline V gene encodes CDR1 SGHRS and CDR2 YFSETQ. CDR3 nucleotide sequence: TGCGCCAGCAGCTTGGAAGGTCGGTATCGGGCAGGGGCCTACGAGCAGTACTTC. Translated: CASSLEGRYRAGAYEQYF. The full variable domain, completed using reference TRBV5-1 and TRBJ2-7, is KAGVTQTPRYLIKTRGQQVTLSCSPISGHRSVSWYQQTPGQGLQFLFEYFSETQRNKGNFPGRFSGRQFSNSRSEMNVSTLELGDSALYLCASSLEGRYRAGAYEQYFGPGTRLTVT.

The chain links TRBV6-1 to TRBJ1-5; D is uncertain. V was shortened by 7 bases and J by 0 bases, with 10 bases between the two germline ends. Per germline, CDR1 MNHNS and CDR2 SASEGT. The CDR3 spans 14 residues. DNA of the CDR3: TGTGCCAGCACCGAGGGAGTTAGCAATCAGCCCCAGCATTTT. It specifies CASTEGVSNQPQHF.

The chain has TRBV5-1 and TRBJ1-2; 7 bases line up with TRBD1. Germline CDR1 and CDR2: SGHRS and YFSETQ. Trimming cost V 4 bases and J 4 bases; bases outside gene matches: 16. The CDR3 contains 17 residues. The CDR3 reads CASSTGTVGATLYGYTF. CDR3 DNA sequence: TGCGCCAGCAGCACGGGGACAGTGGGTGCGACCCTCTATGGCTACACCTTC.

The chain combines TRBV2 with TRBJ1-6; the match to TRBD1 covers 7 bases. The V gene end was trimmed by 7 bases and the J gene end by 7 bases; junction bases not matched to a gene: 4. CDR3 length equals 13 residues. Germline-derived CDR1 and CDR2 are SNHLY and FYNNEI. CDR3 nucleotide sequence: TGTGCCAGCAACAGGGGAGCGAATTCACCCCTCCACTTT. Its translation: CASNRGANSPLHF.

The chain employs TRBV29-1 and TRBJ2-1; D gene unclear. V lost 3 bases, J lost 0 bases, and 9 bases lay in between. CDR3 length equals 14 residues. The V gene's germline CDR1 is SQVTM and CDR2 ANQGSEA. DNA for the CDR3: TGCAGCGTTGAGGCGGAGAGCTCCTACAATGAGCAGTTCTTC. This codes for CSVEAESSYNEQFF.

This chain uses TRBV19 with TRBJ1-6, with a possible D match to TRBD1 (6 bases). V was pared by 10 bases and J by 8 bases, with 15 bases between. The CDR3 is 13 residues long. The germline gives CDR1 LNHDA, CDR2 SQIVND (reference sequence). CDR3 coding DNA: TGTGCCACGAGGGGACACCGAGATTCACCCCTCCACTTT. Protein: CATRGHRDSPLHF.

The CDR3 region is CASGKGQGRAGELFF. The CDR3 DNA sequence: TGTGCCAGCGGCAAGGGACAGGGGAGAGCCGGGGAGCTGTTTTTT. This sequence joins TRBV11-3 and TRBJ2-2, with 10 positions matching TRBD1. The trim removed 8 bases at V and 6 bases at J, leaving 9 bases unmatched. Germline loops: CDR1 SGHNT, CDR2 YENEEA. The CDR3 extends over 15 amino acids.

Here the CDR3 DNA reads TGCGCCAGCAGCGGCGGGGGTGCCGGCGGGGAGCTGTTTTTT. Protein product: CASSGGGAGGELFF. The rearrangement joins TRBV5-1 to TRBJ2-2; TRBD2 aligns across 7 bases. The J segment lost 7 bases and the V segment lost 4 bases, leaving 7 bases of the junction unmatched. The CDR3 has 14 amino acids. Germline assignment: CDR1 SGHRS and CDR2 YFSETQ.

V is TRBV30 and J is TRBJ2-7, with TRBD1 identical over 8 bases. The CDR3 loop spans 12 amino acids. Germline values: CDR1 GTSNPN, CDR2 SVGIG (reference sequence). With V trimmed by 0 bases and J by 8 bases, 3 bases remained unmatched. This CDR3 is CAWSVQGGKQYF. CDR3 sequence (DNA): TGTGCCTGGAGTGTACAGGGGGGAAAGCAGTACTTC. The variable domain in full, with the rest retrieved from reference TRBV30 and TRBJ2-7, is SQTIHQWPATLVQPVGSPLSLECTVEGTSNPNLYWYRQAAGRGLQLLFYSVGIGQISSEVPQNLSASRPQDRQFILSSKKLLLSDSGFYLCAWSVQGGKQYFGPGTRLTVT.